The T cell receptor beta chain under discussion was sequenced for a study of regulatory T cells in long-lasting Graves disease. Time point denoted: newly diagnosed GD, antithyroid drugs for less than 3 months. Researchers made the TCR library from RNA that was extracted from PBMCs. This CDR3 has 17 residues. V was pared by 2 bases and J by 0 bases, with 7 bases of the junction left unmatched. CDR1 DFQATT and CDR2 SNEGSKA come from the germline V gene (reference sequence). CDR3 regions were amplified by Arm-PCR using iRepertoire HTBI primers to build TCR beta libraries. TCRdb re-called the multiplex PCR reads with MiXCR, one entry per CDR3 protein. The data hold some 560,000 distinct CDR3 sequences, with around 15% observed a single time. Another study also made use of these data, one on T cells in Graves' hyperthyroidism and ophthalmopathy.

This receptor was taken from a middle-aged woman with Graves disease. This sequence joins TRBV20-1 and TRBJ1-1, with 12 bases matching TRBD1. The sample in question was peripheral blood mononuclear cells (PBMCs), obtained at new diagnosis, from a patient treated with antithyroid drugs. The CDR3 DNA follows: TGCAGTGCTAGAACCTGGGACAGGGGGCGCCTGAACACTGAAGCTTTCTTT. Residues: CSARTWDRGRLNTEAFF.